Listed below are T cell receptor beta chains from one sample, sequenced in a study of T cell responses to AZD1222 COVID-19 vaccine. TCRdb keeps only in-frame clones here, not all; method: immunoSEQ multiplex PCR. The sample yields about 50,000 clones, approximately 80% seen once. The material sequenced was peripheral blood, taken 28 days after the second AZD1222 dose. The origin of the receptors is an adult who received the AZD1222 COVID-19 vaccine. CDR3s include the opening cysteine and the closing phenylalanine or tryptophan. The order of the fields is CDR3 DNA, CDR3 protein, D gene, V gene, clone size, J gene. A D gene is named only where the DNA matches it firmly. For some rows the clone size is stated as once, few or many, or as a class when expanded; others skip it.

CDR3 DNA: TGCAGCGCCGCCGGGACAGAGAACACTGAAGCTTTCTTT
CDR3 protein: CSAAGTENTEAFF
D gene: TRBD1
V gene: TRBV29-1
clone size: few
J gene: TRBJ1-1

CDR3 DNA: TGTGCCAGCAGCCCCGGACAGGGGAAGACAAAACTGTTTTTT
CDR3 protein: CASSPGQGKTKLFF
D gene: TRBD1
V gene: TRBV6-5
clone size: NA
J gene: TRBJ1-4

CDR3 DNA: TGTGCCAGCAGCCACGGGCCCCAAACCATATATTTT
CDR3 protein: CASSHGPQTIYF
D gene: NA
V gene: TRBV3-1/TRBV3-2
clone size: NA
J gene: TRBJ1-3

CDR3 DNA: TGTGCCACCAGCAACACAGGGGACAGTGCCAAAAACATTCAGTACTTC
CDR3 protein: CATSNTGDSAKNIQYF
D gene: TRBD1
V gene: TRBV15
clone size: NA
J gene: TRBJ2-4

CDR3 DNA: TGCGCCAGCAGGATGGAGCCGAACACCGGGGAGCTGTTTTTT
CDR3 protein: CASRMEPNTGELFF
D gene: NA
V gene: TRBV5-1
clone size: many
J gene: TRBJ2-2

CDR3 DNA: TGTGCCAGCATGGGGAGGAATGAAAAACTGTTTTTT
CDR3 protein: CASMGRNEKLFF
D gene: NA
V gene: TRBV2
clone size: NA
J gene: TRBJ1-4

CDR3 DNA: TGTGCCAGTAGATTAGCGGGGGGGATTGATACGCAGTATTTT
CDR3 protein: CASRLAGGIDTQYF
D gene: TRBD2
V gene: TRBV19
clone size: NA
J gene: TRBJ2-3

CDR3 DNA: TGTGCCAGCAGCTTGCCCGACCGTCCTCGGAGGGACACTGAAGCTTTCTTT
CDR3 protein: CASSLPDRPRRDTEAFF
D gene: NA
V gene: TRBV5-4
clone size: NA
J gene: TRBJ1-1

CDR3 DNA: TGCGCCAGCGACTCTAGACGGTCCCGGGGGATTGAAAAACTGTTTTTT
CDR3 protein: CASDSRRSRGIEKLFF
D gene: NA
V gene: TRBV10-2
clone size: NA
J gene: TRBJ1-4

CDR3 DNA: TGTGCCAGCAGAACAGGGGGCGTGAACAATGAGCAGTTCTTC
CDR3 protein: CASRTGGVNNEQFF
D gene: TRBD1
V gene: TRBV27
clone size: NA
J gene: TRBJ2-1

CDR3 DNA: TGTGCCAGCAGTGAGACCTCCGGGACAGCAAATTCACCCCTCCACTTT
CDR3 protein: CASSETSGTANSPLHF
D gene: TRBD1
V gene: TRBV6-1
clone size: NA
J gene: TRBJ1-6

CDR3 DNA: TGTGCCAGCCAGCAGGACAGGAACACTGAAGCTTTCTTT
CDR3 protein: CASQQDRNTEAFF
D gene: NA
V gene: TRBV2
clone size: NA
J gene: TRBJ1-1

CDR3 DNA: TGTGCCAGCAGTGATCACACTGAAGCTTTCTTT
CDR3 protein: CASSDHTEAFF
D gene: NA
V gene: TRBV6-1
clone size: NA
J gene: TRBJ1-1

CDR3 DNA: TGCAGCGTTGATACTTCTACGCAGTATTTT
CDR3 protein: CSVDTSTQYF
D gene: NA
V gene: TRBV29-1
clone size: NA
J gene: TRBJ2-3

CDR3 DNA: TGTGCCAGCAGTTCCAGCCCTGTGACTAATGAAAAACTGTTTTTT
CDR3 protein: CASSSSPVTNEKLFF
D gene: NA
V gene: TRBV27
clone size: NA
J gene: TRBJ1-4

CDR3 DNA: TGTGCCAGCAGTCCTACAGGGATCACTGAAGCTTTCTTT
CDR3 protein: CASSPTGITEAFF
D gene: NA
V gene: TRBV7-9
clone size: NA
J gene: TRBJ1-1

CDR3 DNA: TGTGCCAGCAGCTCGACAGGCGATTCCTACAATGAGCAGTTCTTC
CDR3 protein: CASSSTGDSYNEQFF
D gene: NA
V gene: TRBV7-9
clone size: NA
J gene: TRBJ2-1

CDR3 DNA: TGTGCCAGCAGCTTACAGGCAGGGACGTCCAATGAGCAGTTCTTC
CDR3 protein: CASSLQAGTSNEQFF
D gene: NA
V gene: TRBV7-2
clone size: few
J gene: TRBJ2-1

CDR3 DNA: TGTGCCAGCAGACCTCTACAGGGTCCCCACTACGAGCAGTACTTC
CDR3 protein: CASRPLQGPHYEQYF
D gene: NA
V gene: TRBV6-2/TRBV6-3
clone size: NA
J gene: TRBJ2-7

CDR3 DNA: TGTGCCAGCAGCCAATCGGCGTTATCTGGAAACACCATATATTTT
CDR3 protein: CASSQSALSGNTIYF
D gene: NA
V gene: TRBV3-1/TRBV3-2
clone size: NA
J gene: TRBJ1-3

CDR3 DNA: TGTGCCAGTAGTAAGGACAGGGGGCGGGGGAACACTGAAGCTTTCTTT
CDR3 protein: CASSKDRGRGNTEAFF
D gene: TRBD1
V gene: TRBV19
clone size: NA
J gene: TRBJ1-1

CDR3 DNA: TGTGCCAGCAGTTATTCAGAGACCCAGTACTTC
CDR3 protein: CASSYSETQYF
D gene: NA
V gene: TRBV6-5
clone size: NA
J gene: TRBJ2-5

CDR3 DNA: TGTGCCAGCAGTTACTCGACGGGAGGCTACGAGCAGTACTTC
CDR3 protein: CASSYSTGGYEQYF
D gene: TRBD2
V gene: TRBV6-2/TRBV6-3
clone size: few
J gene: TRBJ2-7

CDR3 DNA: TGTGCCAGCAGCCGGGAGCCCCCTGAAGCTTTCTTT
CDR3 protein: CASSREPPEAFF
D gene: NA
V gene: TRBV5-4
clone size: NA
J gene: TRBJ1-1

CDR3 DNA: TGTGCCAGCATTATGAACACTGAAGCTTTCTTT
CDR3 protein: CASIMNTEAFF
D gene: NA
V gene: TRBV6-5
clone size: NA
J gene: TRBJ1-1

CDR3 DNA: TGTGCCAGCAGCTCCTACAGGGTTGACCAGCCCCAGCATTTT
CDR3 protein: CASSSYRVDQPQHF
D gene: NA
V gene: TRBV7-2
clone size: NA
J gene: TRBJ1-5

CDR3 DNA: TGTGCCATGGGCGGGGGGGCCTCAGATACGCAGTATTTT
CDR3 protein: CAMGGGASDTQYF
D gene: TRBD2
V gene: TRBV10-3
clone size: NA
J gene: TRBJ2-3

CDR3 DNA: TGTGCCAGCAGCCCAAGGTTAGCGGGGGCAGGCAATGAGCAGTTCTTC
CDR3 protein: CASSPRLAGAGNEQFF
D gene: TRBD2
V gene: TRBV11-2
clone size: NA
J gene: TRBJ2-1

CDR3 DNA: TGTGCCAGTAGTTATAGGACTAGCGGGGGGGCAAGGGATACGCAGTATTTT
CDR3 protein: CASSYRTSGGARDTQYF
D gene: TRBD2
V gene: TRBV19
clone size: few
J gene: TRBJ2-3

CDR3 DNA: TGTGCCACCAGTGATTTGCCCGACCGAACTGGGGGGCGAGGGGCCCAGCATTTT
CDR3 protein: CATSDLPDRTGGRGAQHF
D gene: NA
V gene: TRBV24-1
clone size: NA
J gene: TRBJ1-5

CDR3 DNA: TGTGCCAGCAGTCCTAGGGGGGTTAACTACGAGCAGTACTTC
CDR3 protein: CASSPRGVNYEQYF
D gene: NA
V gene: TRBV3-1/TRBV3-2
clone size: NA
J gene: TRBJ2-7

CDR3 DNA: TGTGCCAGTACTCCGGGACAAATCTATGGCTACACCTTC
CDR3 protein: CASTPGQIYGYTF
D gene: NA
V gene: TRBV6-5
clone size: NA
J gene: TRBJ1-2

CDR3 DNA: TGTGCCAGCAGCCAAGCGCATGGGACAGGGTCCTACAATGAGCAGTTCTTC
CDR3 protein: CASSQAHGTGSYNEQFF
D gene: TRBD1
V gene: TRBV4-2
clone size: NA
J gene: TRBJ2-1

CDR3 DNA: TGTGCCAGCAGTTTGTTTACTAGCGGGAGTAGCACAGATACGCAGTATTTT
CDR3 protein: CASSLFTSGSSTDTQYF
D gene: TRBD2
V gene: TRBV28
clone size: NA
J gene: TRBJ2-3

CDR3 DNA: TGCAGTGCTAGAACTAGCAATGAGCAGTTCTTC
CDR3 protein: CSARTSNEQFF
D gene: NA
V gene: TRBV20-1
clone size: NA
J gene: TRBJ2-1

CDR3 DNA: TGTGCCAGCACCAGATACAGGGCCCCCAAAAACACTGAAGCTTTCTTT
CDR3 protein: CASTRYRAPKNTEAFF
D gene: NA
V gene: TRBV28
clone size: NA
J gene: TRBJ1-1

CDR3 DNA: TGTGCCAGCAGTTTAAGAGGGATGAACACTGAAGCTTTCTTT
CDR3 protein: CASSLRGMNTEAFF
D gene: NA
V gene: TRBV27
clone size: NA
J gene: TRBJ1-1

CDR3 DNA: TGTGCCAGCAGCCCTAGACTAGCGGGAGTTTATAATGAGCAGTTCTTC
CDR3 protein: CASSPRLAGVYNEQFF
D gene: TRBD2
V gene: TRBV7-6
clone size: NA
J gene: TRBJ2-1

CDR3 DNA: TGTGCCAGTAGTAAGGCCTGGATCAACACAGATACGCAGTATTTT
CDR3 protein: CASSKAWINTDTQYF
D gene: NA
V gene: TRBV19
clone size: NA
J gene: TRBJ2-3

CDR3 DNA: TGTGCCAGCAGCGAAGATATTACAGGGCCCGGGGAGCTGTTTTTT
CDR3 protein: CASSEDITGPGELFF
D gene: NA
V gene: TRBV9
clone size: NA
J gene: TRBJ2-2

CDR3 DNA: TGTGCCAGCAGCCAGAGACAGGTCCCTAATTCACCCCTCCACTTT
CDR3 protein: CASSQRQVPNSPLHF
D gene: NA
V gene: TRBV4-2
clone size: NA
J gene: TRBJ1-6

CDR3 DNA: TGTGCCAGCAGCCTCAGCTCTGGGGCCAACGTCCTGACTTTC
CDR3 protein: CASSLSSGANVLTF
D gene: NA
V gene: TRBV9
clone size: NA
J gene: TRBJ2-6

CDR3 DNA: TGTGCCAGCAGTTACTCACGGCTAGCGGGGGTAGAGACCCAGTACTTC
CDR3 protein: CASSYSRLAGVETQYF
D gene: TRBD2
V gene: TRBV6-5
clone size: NA
J gene: TRBJ2-5

CDR3 DNA: TGTGCCAGCAGTTGGACTAGACCCACAGATACGCAGTATTTT
CDR3 protein: CASSWTRPTDTQYF
D gene: TRBD2
V gene: TRBV6-2/TRBV6-3
clone size: many
J gene: TRBJ2-3

CDR3 DNA: TGTGCCAGCTCACCATTTTCAGGAGGCTATGGCTACACCTTC
CDR3 protein: CASSPFSGGYGYTF
D gene: NA
V gene: TRBV18
clone size: NA
J gene: TRBJ1-2

CDR3 DNA: TGTGCCAGTAGGTTAACAGGTTTCAGCAATCAGCCCCAGCATTTT
CDR3 protein: CASRLTGFSNQPQHF
D gene: NA
V gene: TRBV19
clone size: NA
J gene: TRBJ1-5

CDR3 DNA: TGCGCCAGCAGCCAAGACAGGTACTATGGCTACACCTTC
CDR3 protein: CASSQDRYYGYTF
D gene: NA
V gene: TRBV4-1
clone size: NA
J gene: TRBJ1-2

CDR3 DNA: TGTGCCAGCAGCTTGGGACTAGCGGGAGGGAACGAGCAGTACTTC
CDR3 protein: CASSLGLAGGNEQYF
D gene: TRBD2
V gene: TRBV5-4
clone size: NA
J gene: TRBJ2-7

CDR3 DNA: TGCAGTGCTAGTGCTGAAGGGGCGGGAAAATGGGATGAGCAGTTCTTC
CDR3 protein: CSASAEGAGKWDEQFF
D gene: NA
V gene: TRBV20-1
clone size: NA
J gene: TRBJ2-1

CDR3 DNA: TGCGCCAGCAGCCAAGGACAGGGAACCGGGGAGCTGTTTTTT
CDR3 protein: CASSQGQGTGELFF
D gene: TRBD1
V gene: TRBV4-1
clone size: NA
J gene: TRBJ2-2

CDR3 DNA: TGTGCCAGCAGCTTCCAATTTACCGGGACAGGGAGTTATGGCTACACCTTC
CDR3 protein: CASSFQFTGTGSYGYTF
D gene: TRBD1
V gene: TRBV5-5
clone size: NA
J gene: TRBJ1-2

CDR3 DNA: TGTGCCAGCAGCTCGGACACCGGGGGTCGGTACGAGCAGTACTTC
CDR3 protein: CASSSDTGGRYEQYF
D gene: NA
V gene: TRBV7-9
clone size: NA
J gene: TRBJ2-7

CDR3 DNA: TGTGCCAGCAGCCGTGGGACAGGGTCCTACGAGCAGTACTTC
CDR3 protein: CASSRGTGSYEQYF
D gene: TRBD1
V gene: TRBV7-9
clone size: NA
J gene: TRBJ2-7

CDR3 DNA: TGTGCCAGCAGTGAAGGCAGGGGGCAAGGCTACACCTTC
CDR3 protein: CASSEGRGQGYTF
D gene: TRBD1
V gene: TRBV2
clone size: NA
J gene: TRBJ1-2